Below are 27 T cell receptor beta chains sequenced from a single sample in a study of T cells in Graves' hyperthyroidism and ophthalmopathy. RNA transcripts were the template for amplifying TCR beta CDR3 regions. Initially, a first-round RT-PCR of the TCR CDR3 employed the HTBI primer set. TCRdb processed the multiplex PCR reads anew with MiXCR; each CDR3 protein has one entry. The table records approximately 620,000 distinct CDR3 sequences, 11% to 15% of them present only once. The sample taken for sequencing was blood. The receptors here all came from a woman aged 25 to 39 with Graves' hyperthyroidism that later progressed to Graves' ophthalmopathy.

This clonotype has at least ten counts. The DNA for the CDR3 is TGTGCCAGCGGCCTTTGGGGGCCCCTCGACGAGCAGTACTTC. Translating gives CASGLWGPLDEQYF. V gene TRBV12-3 or TRBV12-4 combines with J gene TRBJ2-7; TRBD1 is a possible D gene (6 bases). The CDR3 spans 14 residues. V lost 8 bases and J lost 5, with 19 bases in between.

This clonotype has a handful of counts. One end of the junction is discordant with germline, which a read error may explain. The chain links TRBV15 to TRBJ2-5, with unresolved D. This CDR3 region has 12 residues. From germline, CDR1 is LNHNV and CDR2 YYDKDF (reference sequence). This chain's CDR3 is CATSRDTLYQHF. The CDR3 region has the DNA TGTGCCACCAGCAGAGATACCCTCTACCAGCACTTC. The full variable domain, completed using reference TRBV15 and TRBJ2-5, is DAMVIQNPRYQVTQFGKPVTLSCSQTLNHNVMYWYQQKSSQAPKLLFHYYDKDFNNEADTPDNFQSRRPNTSFCFLDIRSPGLGDTAMYLCATSRDTLYQHFGPGTRLLVL.

At least ten counts were recorded for this clonotype. V gene TRBV20-1 combines with J gene TRBJ2-2; TRBD1 aligns across 8 bases. CDR3 size: 13 residues. From germline, CDR1 is DFQATT and CDR2 SNEGSKA (reference sequence). Unmatched junction bases numbered 2, after V lost 2 bases and J lost 6 bases. In nucleotides, the CDR3 is TGCAGTGCTAGACAGGGGGCCTCCGGGGAGCTGTTTTTT. Amino acid sequence: CSARQGASGELFF.

The CDR3 DNA is TGCGCCAGCAGCCAAGGTTCTACAGGGAACACTGAAGCTTTCTTT. It is translated as CASSQGSTGNTEAFF. The gene calls are TRBV4-1 and TRBJ1-1; D is perhaps TRBD1 (5 bases). Trimming left V 1 base short and J 1 base short, with 10 bases between. The CDR3 has 15 amino acids. Germline CDR1 and CDR2: MGHRA and YSYEKL.

This clonotype was observed many times. The V gene is TRBV11-3, the J gene TRBJ1-2; no clear D. Germline CDR1 is SGHNT and CDR2 is YENEEA. The V end was cut by 8 bases, the J end by 8 bases, with 15 bases between. There are 12 residues in the CDR3. This chain's CDR3 is CASGYMELGYTF. The CDR3 nucleotides read TGTGCCAGCGGTTACATGGAATTGGGCTACACCTTC.

This clonotype was seen just once. This sequence may be a read error, since a much larger clone differs from it by one base. The chain combines TRBV10-3 with TRBJ2-7; the D call may be TRBD1 or TRBD2 (6 bases each). Trimming took off 5 bases at V and 3 bases at J, with 23 bases between the two ends. The CDR3 has 17 residues. The germline gives CDR1 ENHRY, CDR2 SYGVKD. CDR3 amino acids: CAISYSSGAGEFYEQYF. CDR3 coding DNA: TGTGCCATCAGTTACTCCTCGGGGGCAGGGGAGTTCTACGAGCAGTACTTC.

This rearrangement joins TRBV18 to TRBJ1-5, with unresolved D. The CDR3 sequence is 15 residues long. V was pared by 2 bases and J by 0 bases, with 8 bases between. Germline loops: CDR1 KGHSH, CDR2 LQKENI. The CDR3 spells CASSPGSGSNQPQHF. The CDR3 DNA follows: TGTGCCAGCTCACCAGGTTCGGGTAGCAATCAGCCCCAGCATTTT.

The chain carries TRBV6-1 and TRBJ1-5; 7 bases agree with TRBD1. Per the germline V gene, CDR1 is MNHNS and CDR2 is SASEGT. The CDR3 is made up of 13 amino acids. The J segment lost 13 bases and the V segment lost 10 bases, leaving 16 bases of the junction unmatched. CDR3 coding DNA: TGTGCCATCACAGCCGGGACAGTGAAAATACAGCATTTT. Its translation is CAITAGTVKIQHF.

In this sample, this clonotype turned up a few times. Written as DNA, the CDR3 is TGTGCCAGCAGCCAAAGACATACCCAAGAGACCCAGTACTTC. This translates into CASSQRHTQETQYF. V is TRBV14 and J is TRBJ2-5; D remains unclear. The CDR3 covers 14 residues. Per germline, CDR1 SGHDN and CDR2 FVKESK. The germline V and J ends were trimmed by 2 bases and 1 base, with 8 bases remaining between them.

This clonotype occurred many times. This chain links TRBV7-2 with TRBJ1-2, with D hard to call. V shed 1 base and J shed 5 bases, with 5 bases lying between them. Germline loops: CDR1 SGHTA, CDR2 FQGNSA. CDR3 length: 12 residues. The CDR3 nucleotides read TGTGCCAGCAGCTTAGGCCAGTATGGCTACACCTTC. Its translation is CASSLGQYGYTF.

About this clonotype: One base away lies a much larger clone, so this may be a sequencing read error. This CDR3 reads CTSSSGSVSYNEQFF. The CDR3 DNA sequence: TGCACCAGCAGCTCTGGGTCTGTCTCCTACAATGAGCAGTTCTTC. V gene TRBV5-1 combines with J gene TRBJ2-1; unclear D gene. From germline, CDR1 is SGHRS and CDR2 YFSETQ. The CDR3 sequence is 15 residues long.

This clonotype was detected only a few times. The chain has TRBV7-2 and TRBJ1-5, with TRBD1 matching over 7 bases. Germline loops: CDR1 SGHTA, CDR2 FQGNSA. The CDR3 covers 15 residues. The junction had 6 bases not matched to a gene; V was cut back by 4 bases and J by 3 bases. The CDR3 here is CASSSEGASNQPQHF. The CDR3 DNA reads TGTGCCAGCAGCTCGGAGGGGGCCTCCAATCAGCCCCAGCATTTT.

This clonotype was seen ten or more times. V gene TRBV3-1 combines with J gene TRBJ1-6, with D maybe TRBD1 (5 bases). The CDR3 totals 16 residues. V lost 0 bases to trimming and J lost 9 bases, with 15 bases between them. CDR1 is LGHDT, CDR2 YNNKEL, per germline (reference sequence). CDR3 protein: CASSQDRGLLFSPLHF. The DNA for the CDR3 is TGTGCCAGCAGCCAAGATAGGGGACTTTTATTTTCACCCCTCCACTTT.

Concerning this clonotype: A read error may explain this, as a much larger clone is one base away. The chain recombines TRBV5-1 with TRBJ1-1; 7 bases are a match to TRBD1. The CDR3 sequence is 16 residues long. Germline V gene lookup returns CDR1 SGHRS and CDR2 YFSETQ. The CDR3 reads CASSLARGQPNTEALF. In nucleotides, the CDR3 is TGCGCCAGCAGCTTGGCCAGGGGACAGCCCAACACTGAAGCTTTATTT. The full variable domain, rest sourced from reference TRBV5-1 and TRBJ1-1, is KAGVTQTPRYLIKTRGQQVTLSCSPISGHRSVSWYQQTPGQGLQFLFEYFSETQRNKGNFPGRFSGRQFSNSRSEMNVSTLELGDSALYLCASSLARGQPNTEALFGQGTRLTVV.

This clonotype was seen repeatedly, ten times or more. The chain carries TRBV19 and TRBJ2-5; 7 positions match TRBD2. This CDR3 contains 16 residues. The germline V gene encodes CDR1 LNHDA and CDR2 SQIVND (reference sequence). V lost 3 bases to trimming and J lost 5 bases; unmatched junction nucleotides: 12. CDR3 residues: CASSIGGLAEVETQYF. Written as DNA, the CDR3 is TGTGCCAGTAGTATTGGAGGCCTAGCGGAGGTGGAGACCCAGTACTTC.

The chain employs TRBV5-1 and TRBJ2-2; possibly TRBD2 for D (6 bases). The CDR3 totals 13 residues. Germline loops: CDR1 SGHRS, CDR2 YFSETQ. The V end was cut by 4 bases, the J end by 3 bases, with 7 bases between. The CDR3 here is CASSREDTGELFF. CDR3 nucleotides: TGCGCCAGCAGCAGGGAGGACACCGGGGAGCTGTTTTTT.

Of note for this clonotype: The conserved phenylalanine or tryptophan normally closing the CDR3 is absent here, so this likely arose from a read error. The chain employs TRBV7-2 and TRBJ1-1, with TRBD1 matching 9 bases. The CDR3 is 15 residues long. Germline CDR1 and CDR2: SGHTA and FQGNSA. Trimming at V came to 2 bases and at J to 4 bases, leaving 5 bases not matched to a gene. CDR3 DNA: TGTGCCAGCAGCTTAAATGGACAGGGGACCACTGAAGCTTTCCTT. Its protein is CASSLNGQGTTEAFL.

This clonotype has a count of ten or more. The chain combines TRBV9 with TRBJ2-3; 7 bases line up with TRBD1. Germline assignment: CDR1 SGDLS and CDR2 YYNGEE. This CDR3 has 13 amino acids. V lost 3 bases, J lost 5 bases, and 3 bases stayed unmatched. The CDR3 nucleotides read TGTGCCAGCAGCGAGGGGGCGGGAGATACGCAGTATTTT. Residues: CASSEGAGDTQYF.

This clonotype was recorded many times. The genes are TRBV15 and TRBJ2-2; D not resolved. CDR1 is LNHNV, CDR2 YYDKDF, per germline (reference sequence). CDR3 length: 14 residues. The ends were cut back, 0 bases at V and 0 bases at J, with 2 bases in the middle. CDR3 amino acids: CATSRDSNTGELFF. The CDR3 nucleotides are TGTGCCACCAGCAGAGATTCGAACACCGGGGAGCTGTTTTTT.

A few counts support this clonotype. V is TRBV20-1 and J is TRBJ1-5; D is ambiguous. This CDR3 comprises 14 residues. Germline assignment: CDR1 DFQATT and CDR2 SNEGSKA (reference sequence). V lost 7 bases to trimming and J lost 2 bases, with 15 bases between them. The CDR3 DNA follows: TGCAGTGTCCGCGAAGGTCACCGCAATCAGCCCCAGCATTTT. It codes for CSVREGHRNQPQHF.

At least ten counts were recorded for this clonotype. V and J are TRBV7-2 and TRBJ1-1; D unclear. Trimming pared 5 bases from V and 0 bases from J, leaving 13 bases between. This CDR3 is built from 15 residues. CDR1 SGHTA and CDR2 FQGNSA come from the germline V gene. The CDR3 sequence is CASSGRSQMNTEAFF. In nucleotides, the CDR3 is TGTGCCAGCAGCGGTCGCTCACAAATGAACACTGAAGCTTTCTTT.

The V call is TRBV19, the J call TRBJ2-3, with no clear D. V lost 1 base, J lost 5 bases, and 7 bases lay in between. CDR3 length equals 13 residues. The germline V gene has CDR1 LNHDA and CDR2 SQIVND (reference sequence). The CDR3 DNA follows: TGTGCCAGTAGTATAGGACTGGAAGATACGCAGTATTTT. Translation: CASSIGLEDTQYF.

This clonotype was seen ten or more times. The gene calls are TRBV2 and TRBJ1-2, with D uncertain. Trimming pared 4 bases from V and 2 bases from J, leaving 8 bases between. This CDR3 contains 13 residues. In germline, CDR1 is SNHLY, CDR2 FYNNEI. The CDR3 coding sequence is TGTGCCAGCAGTGTCAAGGTGAACTATGGCTACACCTTC. Amino acids: CASSVKVNYGYTF.

This clonotype has just a few counts. In nucleotides, the CDR3 is TGCAGTGCTAGCGGGGAGAGGGGTTACAATGAGCAGTTCTTC. Protein: CSASGERGYNEQFF. The chain couples TRBV20-1 to TRBJ2-1; D possibly uses TRBD1 or TRBD2 (5 bases each). The CDR3 contains 14 residues. Trimming removed 3 bases at V and 4 bases at J, with 13 bases between. From germline, CDR1 is DFQATT and CDR2 SNEGSKA (reference sequence).

In its sample, this clonotype was seen many times. This rearrangement joins TRBV27 to TRBJ2-3, with 15 bases matching TRBD2. Looked up from germline, CDR1 is MNHEY and CDR2 is SMNVEV (reference sequence). This CDR3 has 18 amino acids. The V segment lost 4 bases and the J segment 4 bases; nucleotides outside the gene matches: 9. CDR3: CASSSGLAGGPRADTQYF. In DNA form, the CDR3 reads TGTGCCAGCAGTTCAGGACTAGCGGGAGGGCCTAGGGCAGATACGCAGTATTTT.

The chain recombines TRBV29-1 with TRBJ2-2; D gene unclear. The CDR3 totals 12 residues. CDR1 and CDR2 (germline): SQVTM, ANQGSEA. The V end lost 6 bases, the J end lost 1 base, and 6 bases lay between the germline ends. DNA of the CDR3: TGCAGCGTATTACGGAACACCGGGGAGCTGTTTTTT. This encodes CSVLRNTGELFF.

This clonotype was recorded many times. V is TRBV11-3 and J is TRBJ2-1; D may be TRBD1 or TRBD2 (5 bases each). The CDR3 is 16 amino acids. V was pared by 0 bases and J by 1 base, with 10 bases between. Per the germline V gene, CDR1 is SGHNT and CDR2 is YENEEA. CDR3 residues: CASSLDTWGSYNEQFF. In DNA, the CDR3 is TGTGCCAGCAGCTTAGACACCTGGGGGTCCTACAATGAGCAGTTCTTC.